This T cell receptor beta chain was found in a study of regulatory T cells in long-lasting Graves disease. Described time point: newly diagnosed GD, antithyroid drugs for less than 3 months. Extracted PBMC RNA gave rise to the TCR library. This clonotype was counted ten times or more. The CDR3 consists of 14 residues. Germline V gene sequence: CDR1 SGHVS, CDR2 FQNEAQ. V was trimmed by 0 bases and J by 4 bases, leaving 9 bases between them. Arm-PCR of CDR3 regions with iRepertoire HTBI primers generated TCR beta libraries. MiXCR was run by TCRdb on the multiplex PCR reads, yielding one entry per CDR3 protein. Seen here are 550,000 to 650,000 distinct CDR3 sequences, about 15% observed once, and the top ten hold around 12%. These data also formed part of another study, on T cells in Graves' hyperthyroidism and ophthalmopathy. That study adds: Over 18 months, lack of ophthalmopathy progression marked Graves' hyperthyroidism as stable.

The specimen was peripheral blood mononuclear cells (PBMCs), collected at new diagnosis, from a patient treated with antithyroid drugs. This TCR came from a man younger than 35 with Graves disease. The chain uses TRBV7-8 and TRBJ1-2; no firm D call. The CDR3 protein is CASSLADQTYGYTF. The CDR3 DNA follows: TGTGCCAGCAGCTTAGCAGACCAAACCTATGGCTACACCTTC.